The 18 T cell receptor beta chains presented below share a single source sample, sequenced in a study of blood T cell repertoires in COVID-19. Here immunoSEQ multiplex PCR was the method, and the copy in TCRdb shows in-frame clones only, minus some. The sample includes around 250,000 clones, around nine tenths of them seen just once. The sequencing input was PBMCs or T cells enriched from blood (not recorded which). All receptors come from a woman aged 45-60 years who had recovered from COVID-19.

The DNA of the CDR3 is TGTGCCAGCAGCCGAACAGACACCTACGAGCAGTACTTC. This gives the protein CASSRTDTYEQYF. This rearrangement joins TRBV11-2 to TRBJ2-7, with unresolved D. V was clipped by 5 bases and J by 2 bases, with 10 bases between them. The germline V gene encodes CDR1 SGHAT and CDR2 FQNNGV. This CDR3 is 13 amino acids long.

This sequence joins TRBV30 and TRBJ2-3; D gene uncertain. The CDR3 runs to 14 residues. The V end was cut by 0 bases, the J end by 6 bases, with 13 bases between. Germline V gives CDR1 GTSNPN, CDR2 SVGIG (reference sequence). CDR3 protein: CAWSVARGWDTQYF. In DNA form, the CDR3 reads TGTGCCTGGAGTGTAGCGCGTGGGTGGGATACGCAGTATTTT.

The chain links TRBV27 to TRBJ2-7; 9 nucleotides line up with TRBD2. The CDR3 spans 15 residues. Germline CDR1 and CDR2: MNHEY and SMNVEV (reference sequence). V shed 5 bases and J 6 bases; nucleotides not matched to a gene: 11. CDR3 DNA: TGTGCCAGCAGTCCCGGGGTAGCGGGAGTTTTCGAGCAGTACTTC. Translated: CASSPGVAGVFEQYF.

The gene calls are TRBV27 and TRBJ2-6; D is possibly TRBD2 (6 bases). CDR1 and CDR2 (germline): MNHEY, SMNVEV (reference sequence). The CDR3 has 14 amino acids. The ends were cut back, 7 bases at V and 1 base at J, with 8 bases in the middle. CDR3 in amino acids: CASKEGSGANVLTF. The DNA for the CDR3 is TGTGCCAGCAAGGAGGGGTCTGGGGCCAACGTCCTGACTTTC.

This chain links TRBV27 with TRBJ2-3, with 10 bases that match TRBD2. The CDR3 runs 17 residues. V trimming: 3 bases; J trimming: 4 bases; junction bases outside the gene matches: 10. The germline V gene encodes CDR1 MNHEY and CDR2 SMNVEV (reference sequence). Here the CDR3 reads CASSFILLAGGADTQYF. CDR3 nucleotides: TGTGCCAGCAGTTTTATCTTATTAGCGGGAGGTGCAGATACGCAGTATTTT.

The J gene is TRBJ1-5, the V gene TRBV7-2; the D gene is possibly TRBD1 (5 bases). Per germline, CDR1 SGHTA and CDR2 FQGNSA. The V and J ends lost 1 base and 3 bases respectively, with 10 bases between them. This CDR3 has 15 residues. This CDR3 is CASSLDGGSNQPQHF. The CDR3 region has the DNA TGTGCCAGCAGCTTAGACGGGGGTTCCAATCAGCCCCAGCATTTT.

The V gene is TRBV28, the J gene TRBJ2-2, with D unresolved. V was pared by 3 bases and J by 9 bases, with 8 bases between. The CDR3 is 12 residues long. The V gene's germline CDR1 is MDHEN and CDR2 SYDVKM. This chain's CDR3 is CASSFLSRELFF. CDR3 sequence (DNA): TGTGCCAGCAGTTTTTTGAGCAGGGAGCTGTTTTTT.

The chain carries TRBV29-1 and TRBJ2-7, with a weak D call TRBD1 (5 bases). Trimming left V 1 base short and J 2 bases short, with 15 bases between. The CDR3 sequence is 15 residues long. Germline CDR1 SQVTM, CDR2 ANQGSEA. DNA for the CDR3: TGCAGCGTTGAAGTTTCCCAGGGTTTTCCCTACGAGCAGTACTTC. This encodes CSVEVSQGFPYEQYF.

The chain is built from TRBV4-1 and TRBJ1-5; D is possibly TRBD1 (5 bases). CDR1 and CDR2 (germline): MGHRA, YSYEKL. V lost 1 base and J 0 bases, leaving 19 bases between the germline ends. There are 19 residues in the CDR3. The CDR3 reads CASSQVFGPRGVSNQPQHF. Here the CDR3 DNA reads TGCGCCAGCAGCCAAGTATTCGGACCCCGGGGGGTTAGCAATCAGCCCCAGCATTTT.

In nucleotides, the CDR3 is TGCGCCAGCAGCTTGAGGGGGACTAGCGGGCAAGAGACCCAGTACTTC. Translation gives CASSLRGTSGQETQYF. J is TRBJ2-5 and V is TRBV5-1; 12 bases map to TRBD2. This CDR3 comprises 16 residues. Trimming took 1 base from V and 2 from J; bases not matched to a gene: 3. Germline lookup yields CDR1 SGHRS and CDR2 YFSETQ.

The CDR3 spells CSGKQGMGYEQYF. As DNA, the CDR3 is TGCAGCGGAAAACAGGGGATGGGATACGAGCAGTACTTC. The V gene is TRBV29-1, the J gene TRBJ2-7, with TRBD1 identical over 7 bases. CDR1 and CDR2 (germline): SQVTM, ANQGSEA. Unmatched junction bases numbered 10, after V lost 7 bases and J lost 4 bases. CDR3 length equals 13 residues.

This clone was counted a few times. The chain recombines TRBV11-2 with TRBJ1-6; D ambiguous. CDR1 is SGHAT and CDR2 is FQNNGV in the germline V gene. Trimming stripped 5 bases from V and 7 bases from J, with 18 bases between. There are 16 residues in the CDR3. The CDR3, as DNA: TGTGCCAGCAGCCGCGTCGGGGAGGTGGGAAATTCACCCCTCCACTTT. Translated: CASSRVGEVGNSPLHF.

The rearrangement joins TRBV4-2 to TRBJ2-7; D possibly corresponds to TRBD1 (5 bases). V lost 0 bases, J lost 2 bases, and 8 bases lay in between. The CDR3 has 14 amino acids. The germline CDR1 and CDR2 sequences are LGHNA and YNFKEQ. The CDR3 protein is CASSQEARAYEQYF. CDR3 nucleotides: TGTGCCAGCAGCCAAGAGGCCAGGGCCTACGAGCAGTACTTC.

The chain combines TRBV4-2 with TRBJ2-7, with 7 bases lining up with TRBD2. V lost 3 bases to trimming and J lost 6 bases; unmatched junction nucleotides: 5. This CDR3 has 13 residues. Germline-derived CDR1 and CDR2 are LGHNA and YNFKEQ. The DNA of the CDR3 is TGTGCCAGCAGCCATCAATGGGGGGGCGAGCAGTACTTC. Amino acids: CASSHQWGGEQYF.

In its sample, this clone was seen a few times. The genes are TRBV3-1 (or the pseudogene TRBV3-2) and TRBJ2-7; TRBD2 matches 7 bases. After removal of 2 bases from V and 2 bases from J, the junction contained 3 bases not matched to a gene. The V gene's germline CDR1 is LGHDT and CDR2 YNNKEL (reference sequence). CDR3 length: 14 amino acids. CDR3 sequence: CASSQLAETYEQYF. The CDR3 DNA follows: TGTGCCAGCAGCCAACTAGCGGAGACCTACGAGCAGTACTTC.

The chain uses TRBV18 and TRBJ1-2, with 9 nucleotides matching TRBD1. Per germline, CDR1 KGHSH and CDR2 LQKENI. Losses at the gene ends were 4 bases for V and 7 bases for J; bases not matched to a gene: 10. CDR3 size: 15 residues. CDR3 loop: CASSLQDRGASGYTF. CDR3 coding DNA: TGTGCCAGCTCACTACAGGACAGGGGAGCGTCTGGCTACACCTTC.

The chain combines TRBV6-5 with TRBJ2-3; TRBD2 might be the D (5 bases). Germline V gene lookup returns CDR1 MNHEY and CDR2 SVGAGI. Deletions cut 2 bases from V and 5 bases from J, with 14 bases between. The CDR3 is made up of 15 amino acids. The CDR3 region is CASSYGGGARDTQYF. In nucleotides, the CDR3 is TGTGCCAGCAGTTACGGAGGCGGCGCAAGAGATACGCAGTATTTT.

This clone was observed a single time. The conserved phenylalanine or tryptophan normally closing the CDR3 is absent here, so this likely arose from a read error. The limits of the CDR3 on the DNA are not certain, so only TCRdb's listed CDR3 is given. The chain joins TRBV21-1 to TRBJ2-6; the table calls TRBD2, which could not be checked here. TRBV21-1 counts as a pseudogene. Counting both end residues, the CDR3 totals 12 amino acids. CDR3 region: CASSHGLAKLPP.